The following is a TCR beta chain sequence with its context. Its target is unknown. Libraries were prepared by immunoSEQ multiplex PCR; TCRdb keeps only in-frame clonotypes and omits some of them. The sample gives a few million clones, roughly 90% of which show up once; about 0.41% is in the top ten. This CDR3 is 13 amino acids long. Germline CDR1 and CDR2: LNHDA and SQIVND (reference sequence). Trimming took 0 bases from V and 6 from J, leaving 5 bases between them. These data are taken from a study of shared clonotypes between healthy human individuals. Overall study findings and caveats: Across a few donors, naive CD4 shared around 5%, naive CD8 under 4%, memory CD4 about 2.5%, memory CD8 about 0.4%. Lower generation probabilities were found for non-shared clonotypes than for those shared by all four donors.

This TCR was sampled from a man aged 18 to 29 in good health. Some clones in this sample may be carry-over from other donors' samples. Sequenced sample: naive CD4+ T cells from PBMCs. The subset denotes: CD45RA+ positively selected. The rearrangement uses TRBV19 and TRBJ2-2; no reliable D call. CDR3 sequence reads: CASSIDLSGELFF. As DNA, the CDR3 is TGTGCCAGTAGTATAGATCTGTCCGGGGAGCTGTTTTTT.